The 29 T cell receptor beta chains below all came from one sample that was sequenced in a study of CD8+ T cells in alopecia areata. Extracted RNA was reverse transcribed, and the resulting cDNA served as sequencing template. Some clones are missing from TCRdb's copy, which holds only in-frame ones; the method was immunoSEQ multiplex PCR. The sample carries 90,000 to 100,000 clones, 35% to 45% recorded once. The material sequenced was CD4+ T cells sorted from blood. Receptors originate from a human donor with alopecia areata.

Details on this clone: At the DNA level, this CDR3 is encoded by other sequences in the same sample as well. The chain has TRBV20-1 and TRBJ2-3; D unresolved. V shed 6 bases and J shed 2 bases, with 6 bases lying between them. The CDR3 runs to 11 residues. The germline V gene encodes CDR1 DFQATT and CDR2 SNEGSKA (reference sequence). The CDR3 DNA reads TGCAGTGCGCTGAACACAGATACGCAGTATTTT. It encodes CSALNTDTQYF.

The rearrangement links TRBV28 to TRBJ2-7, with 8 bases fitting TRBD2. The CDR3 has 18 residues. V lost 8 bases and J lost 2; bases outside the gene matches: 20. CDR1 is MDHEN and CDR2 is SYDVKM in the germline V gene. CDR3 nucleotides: TGTGCCAGCCAGCGAGGGACTAGGAGAGCACCCAGCACCTACGAGCAGTACTTC. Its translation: CASQRGTRRAPSTYEQYF.

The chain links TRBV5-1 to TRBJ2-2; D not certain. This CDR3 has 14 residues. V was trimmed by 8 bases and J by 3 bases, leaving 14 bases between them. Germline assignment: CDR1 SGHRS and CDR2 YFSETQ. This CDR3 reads CASTLEAHTGELFF. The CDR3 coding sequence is TGCGCCAGTACCCTAGAGGCGCACACCGGGGAGCTGTTTTTT. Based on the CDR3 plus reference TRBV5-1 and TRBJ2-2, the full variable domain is KAGVTQTPRYLIKTRGQQVTLSCSPISGHRSVSWYQQTPGQGLQFLFEYFSETQRNKGNFPGRFSGRQFSNSRSEMNVSTLELGDSALYLCASTLEAHTGELFFGEGSRLTVL.

The CDR3 DNA is TGTGCCAGCTCCCTGATGTACCAAGAGACCCAGTACTTC. Protein product: CASSLMYQETQYF. This chain connects TRBV18 to TRBJ2-5, with unresolved D. CDR3 size: 13 residues. V shed 6 bases and J shed 0 bases, with 8 bases lying between them. The germline V gene encodes CDR1 KGHSH and CDR2 LQKENI.

The CDR3 region is CASDRGKQAFF. For the CDR3, the DNA is TGTGCCTCCGACAGGGGAAAGCAAGCTTTCTTT. This chain joins TRBV30 and TRBJ1-1; 8 nucleotides align to TRBD1. Germline assignment: CDR1 GTSNPN and CDR2 SVGIG (reference sequence). This CDR3 region has 11 residues. The V segment lost 7 bases and the J segment 9 bases; nucleotides outside the gene matches: 7.

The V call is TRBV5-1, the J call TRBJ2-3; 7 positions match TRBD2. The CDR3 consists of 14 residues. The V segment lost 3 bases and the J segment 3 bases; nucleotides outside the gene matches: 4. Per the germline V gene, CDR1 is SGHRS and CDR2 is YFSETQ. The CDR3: CASSSGTNTDTQYF. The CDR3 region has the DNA TGCGCCAGCAGCTCCGGGACTAATACAGATACGCAGTATTTT.

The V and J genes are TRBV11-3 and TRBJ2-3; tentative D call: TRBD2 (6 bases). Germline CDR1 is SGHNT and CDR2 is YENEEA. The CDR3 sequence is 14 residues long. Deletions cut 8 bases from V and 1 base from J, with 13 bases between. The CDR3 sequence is CASGGAVGTDTQYF. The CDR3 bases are TGTGCCAGCGGCGGGGCGGTCGGCACAGATACGCAGTATTTT.

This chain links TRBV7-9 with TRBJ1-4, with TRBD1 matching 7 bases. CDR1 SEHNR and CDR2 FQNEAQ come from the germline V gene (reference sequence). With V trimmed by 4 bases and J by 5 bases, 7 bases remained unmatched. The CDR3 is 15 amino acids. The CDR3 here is CASSSNRGANEKLFF. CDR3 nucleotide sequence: TGTGCCAGCAGCTCGAACAGGGGCGCCAATGAAAAACTGTTTTTT.

In nucleotides, the CDR3 is TGCAGCGTCGCAGAGAGGAACACTGAAGCTTTCTTT. Translation: CSVAERNTEAFF. The chain has TRBV29-1 and TRBJ1-1; D is unclear. V was clipped by 6 bases and J by 1 base, with 9 bases between them. The germline gives CDR1 SQVTM, CDR2 ANQGSEA. This CDR3 contains 12 residues.

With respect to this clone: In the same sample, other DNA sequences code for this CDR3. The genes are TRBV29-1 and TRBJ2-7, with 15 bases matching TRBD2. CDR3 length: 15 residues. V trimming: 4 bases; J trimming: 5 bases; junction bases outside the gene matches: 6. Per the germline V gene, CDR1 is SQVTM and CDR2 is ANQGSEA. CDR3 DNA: TGCAGCGTTGTTGGACTAGCGGGAGGGAGCCACGAGCAGTACTTC. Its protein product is CSVVGLAGGSHEQYF.

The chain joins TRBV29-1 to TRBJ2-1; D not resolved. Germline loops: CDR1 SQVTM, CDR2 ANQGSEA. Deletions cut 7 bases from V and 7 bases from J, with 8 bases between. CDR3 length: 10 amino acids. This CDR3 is CSAWSNEQFF. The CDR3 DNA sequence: TGCAGCGCCTGGAGTAATGAGCAGTTCTTC.

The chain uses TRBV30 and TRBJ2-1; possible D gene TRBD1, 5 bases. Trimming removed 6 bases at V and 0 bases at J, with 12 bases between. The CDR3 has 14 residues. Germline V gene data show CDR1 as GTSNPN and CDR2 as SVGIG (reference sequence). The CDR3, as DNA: TGTGCCTGCCCTAGGGGCAGCTCCTACAATGAGCAGTTCTTC. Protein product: CACPRGSSYNEQFF.

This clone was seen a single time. This CDR3 is CASARGVAGELFF. CDR3 DNA sequence: TGTGCCAGCGCCCGGGGGGTCGCCGGGGAGCTGTTTTTT. The chain combines TRBV11-2 with TRBJ2-2; the match to TRBD2 covers 7 bases. CDR1 is SGHAT, CDR2 FQNNGV, per germline. The CDR3 loop spans 13 amino acids. J was trimmed by 6 bases and V by 8 bases; bases with no gene match: 6.

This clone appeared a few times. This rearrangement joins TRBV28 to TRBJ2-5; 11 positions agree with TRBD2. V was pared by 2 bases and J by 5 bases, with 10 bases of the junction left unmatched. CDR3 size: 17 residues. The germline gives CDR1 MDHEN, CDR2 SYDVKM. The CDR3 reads CASSLPLAGGQSETQYF. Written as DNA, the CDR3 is TGTGCCAGCAGTTTACCGCTAGCGGGGGGCCAATCGGAGACCCAGTACTTC.

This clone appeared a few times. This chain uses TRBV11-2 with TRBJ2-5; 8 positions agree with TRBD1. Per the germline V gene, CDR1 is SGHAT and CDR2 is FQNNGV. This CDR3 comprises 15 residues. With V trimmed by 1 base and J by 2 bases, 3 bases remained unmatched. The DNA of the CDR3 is TGTGCCAGCAGCTTAGGGGGGACAGGACAAGAGACCCAGTACTTC. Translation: CASSLGGTGQETQYF. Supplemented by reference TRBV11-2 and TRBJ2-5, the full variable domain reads EAGVAQSPRYKIIEKRQSVAFWCNPISGHATLYWYQQILGQGPKLLIQFQNNGVVDDSQLPKDRFSAERLKGVDSTLKIQPAKLEDSAVYLCASSLGGTGQETQYFGPGTRLLVL.

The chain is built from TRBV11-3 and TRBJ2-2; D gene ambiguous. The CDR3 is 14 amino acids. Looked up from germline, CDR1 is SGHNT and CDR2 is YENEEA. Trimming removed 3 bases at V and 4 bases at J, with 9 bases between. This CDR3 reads CASSLSKLTGELFF. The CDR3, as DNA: TGTGCCAGCAGCTTGAGTAAACTCACCGGGGAGCTGTTTTTT.

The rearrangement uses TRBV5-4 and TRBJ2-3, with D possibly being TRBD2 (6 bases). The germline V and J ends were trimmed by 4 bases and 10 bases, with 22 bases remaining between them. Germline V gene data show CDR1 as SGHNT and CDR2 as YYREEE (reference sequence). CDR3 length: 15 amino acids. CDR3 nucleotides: TGTGCCAGCAGCACGGGACTGAACGGCGTCGATTCGCAGTATTTT. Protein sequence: CASSTGLNGVDSQYF.

The chain's CDR3 is CAWSVRDPKVYGYTF. CDR3 nucleotides: TGTGCCTGGAGTGTACGGGACCCAAAGGTCTATGGCTACACCTTC. The chain employs TRBV30 and TRBJ1-2, with a possible D match to TRBD1 (5 bases). V gave up 0 bases and J gave up 4 bases, with 15 bases separating them. This CDR3 comprises 15 residues. Germline CDR1 and CDR2: GTSNPN and SVGIG (reference sequence).

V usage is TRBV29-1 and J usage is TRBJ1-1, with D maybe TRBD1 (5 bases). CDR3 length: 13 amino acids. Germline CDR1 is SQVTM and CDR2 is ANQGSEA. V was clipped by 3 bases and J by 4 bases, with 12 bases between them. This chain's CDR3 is CSVDEGRGTEAFF. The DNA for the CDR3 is TGCAGCGTTGATGAGGGGCGAGGCACTGAAGCTTTCTTT. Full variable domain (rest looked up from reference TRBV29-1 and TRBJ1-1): SAVISQKPSRDICQRGTSLTIQCQVDSQVTMMFWYRQQPGQSLTLIATANQGSEATYESGFVIDKFPISRPNLTFSTLTVSNMSPEDSSIYLCSVDEGRGTEAFFGQGTRLTVV.

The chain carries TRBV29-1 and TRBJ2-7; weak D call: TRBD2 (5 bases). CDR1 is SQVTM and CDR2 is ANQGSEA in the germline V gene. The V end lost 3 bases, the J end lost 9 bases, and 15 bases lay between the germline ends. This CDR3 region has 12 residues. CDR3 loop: CSVDDRGEGQYF. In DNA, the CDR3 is TGCAGCGTTGACGACCGGGGAGAGGGGCAGTACTTC.

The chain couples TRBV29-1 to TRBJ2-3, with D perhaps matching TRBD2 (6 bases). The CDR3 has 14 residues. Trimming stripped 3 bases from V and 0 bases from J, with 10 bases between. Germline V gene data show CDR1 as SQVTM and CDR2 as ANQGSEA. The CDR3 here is CSVEGGDSTDTQYF. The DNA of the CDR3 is TGCAGCGTTGAGGGGGGAGATAGCACAGATACGCAGTATTTT.

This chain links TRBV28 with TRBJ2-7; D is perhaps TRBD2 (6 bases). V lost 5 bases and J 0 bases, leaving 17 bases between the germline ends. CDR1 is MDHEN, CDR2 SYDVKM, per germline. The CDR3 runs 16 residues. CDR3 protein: CASSPGRRGFSYEQYF. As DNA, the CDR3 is TGTGCCAGCAGTCCAGGACGGCGGGGTTTCTCCTACGAGCAGTACTTC.

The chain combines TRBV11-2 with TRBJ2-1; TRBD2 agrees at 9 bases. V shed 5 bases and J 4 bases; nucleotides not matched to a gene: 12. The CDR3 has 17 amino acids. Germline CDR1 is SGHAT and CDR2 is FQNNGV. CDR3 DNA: TGTGCCAGCAGCCTAAATATCGGTCTAGCGGGATACAATGAGCAGTTCTTC. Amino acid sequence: CASSLNIGLAGYNEQFF.

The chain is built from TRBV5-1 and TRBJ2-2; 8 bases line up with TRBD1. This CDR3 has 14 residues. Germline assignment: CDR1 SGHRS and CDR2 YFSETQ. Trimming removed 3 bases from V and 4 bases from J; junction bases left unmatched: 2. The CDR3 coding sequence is TGCGCCAGCAGCTACAGGGGGGTCACCGGGGAGCTGTTTTTT. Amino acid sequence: CASSYRGVTGELFF. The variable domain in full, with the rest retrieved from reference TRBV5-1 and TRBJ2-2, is KAGVTQTPRYLIKTRGQQVTLSCSPISGHRSVSWYQQTPGQGLQFLFEYFSETQRNKGNFPGRFSGRQFSNSRSEMNVSTLELGDSALYLCASSYRGVTGELFFGEGSRLTVL.

Here the CDR3 DNA reads TGTGCCAGCAGCGCGGGACAGGTTTTTAATGAAAAACTGTTTTTT. This codes for CASSAGQVFNEKLFF. The gene calls are TRBV9 and TRBJ1-4; 8 nucleotides agree with TRBD1. CDR3 size: 15 residues. CDR1 is SGDLS, CDR2 YYNGEE, per germline. V gave up 3 bases and J gave up 4 bases; unmatched junction bases: 5.

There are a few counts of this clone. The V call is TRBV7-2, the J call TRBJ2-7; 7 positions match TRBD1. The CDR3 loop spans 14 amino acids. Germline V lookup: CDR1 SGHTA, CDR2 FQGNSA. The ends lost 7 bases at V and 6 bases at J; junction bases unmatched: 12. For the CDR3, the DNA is TGTGCCAGCACCCCGGGACAGCAATCCACCGAGCAGTACTTC. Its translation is CASTPGQQSTEQYF. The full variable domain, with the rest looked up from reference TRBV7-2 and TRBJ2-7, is GAGVSQSPSNKVTEKGKDVELRCDPISGHTALYWYRQSLGQGLEFLIYFQGNSAPDKSGLPSDRFSAERTGGSVSTLTIQRTQQEDSAVYLCASTPGQQSTEQYFGPGTRLTVT.

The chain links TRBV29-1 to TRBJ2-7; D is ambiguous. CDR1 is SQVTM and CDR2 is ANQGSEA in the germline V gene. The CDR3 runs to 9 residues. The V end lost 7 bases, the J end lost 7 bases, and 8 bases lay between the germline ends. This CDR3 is CSAHEEQYF. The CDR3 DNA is TGCAGCGCCCATGAAGAGCAGTACTTC.

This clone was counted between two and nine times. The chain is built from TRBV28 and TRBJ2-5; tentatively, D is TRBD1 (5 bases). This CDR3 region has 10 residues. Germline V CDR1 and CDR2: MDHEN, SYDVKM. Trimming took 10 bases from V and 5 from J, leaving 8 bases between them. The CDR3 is CATKGETQYF. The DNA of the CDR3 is TGTGCCACCAAGGGGGAGACCCAGTACTTC.

The CDR3 region has the DNA TGCAGCGTGGGACAGGGGGCGCGTGATACGCAGTATTTT. Translation: CSVGQGARDTQYF. This chain links TRBV29-1 with TRBJ2-3; 12 bases are a match to TRBD1. Germline CDR1 reads SQVTM; CDR2 reads ANQGSEA. CDR3 length: 13 amino acids. V lost 6 bases, J lost 6 bases, and 4 bases stayed unmatched.